This T cell receptor (beta chain) comes out of a study of beta chain features in type 1 diabetes. Whole-study context: Healthy donors, compared against patients, showed similar age, gender and cell yields. Findings and limits, study-wide: PCR might favor shorter templates, equally in patients and controls. For type 1 diabetes patients, VDJ junctions showed fewer insertions and more deletions.

All of the isolated RNA was reverse transcribed, so expressed TCRB transcripts were sequenced. The protocol was immunoSEQ multiplex PCR, while the TCRdb copy is restricted to in-frame clones and leaves out a portion. This sample has approximately 340,000 clones, with about 15% found just once. As for this clone: Antigen specificity is unknown.

This receptor was obtained from a woman aged 18-30 years in good health. Sequenced: naive CD4+ T cells from blood.

This CDR3 reads CATSRNLGTSGIAYEQYF. CDR3 nucleotides: TGTGCCACCAGCAGGAACCTAGGGACTAGCGGGATCGCTTACGAGCAGTACTTC. The V and J genes are TRBV15 and TRBJ2-7; 13 bases agree with TRBD2. The trim removed 3 bases at V and 4 bases at J, leaving 12 bases unmatched. Germline V gives CDR1 LNHNV, CDR2 YYDKDF (reference sequence). This CDR3 is 18 amino acids long.